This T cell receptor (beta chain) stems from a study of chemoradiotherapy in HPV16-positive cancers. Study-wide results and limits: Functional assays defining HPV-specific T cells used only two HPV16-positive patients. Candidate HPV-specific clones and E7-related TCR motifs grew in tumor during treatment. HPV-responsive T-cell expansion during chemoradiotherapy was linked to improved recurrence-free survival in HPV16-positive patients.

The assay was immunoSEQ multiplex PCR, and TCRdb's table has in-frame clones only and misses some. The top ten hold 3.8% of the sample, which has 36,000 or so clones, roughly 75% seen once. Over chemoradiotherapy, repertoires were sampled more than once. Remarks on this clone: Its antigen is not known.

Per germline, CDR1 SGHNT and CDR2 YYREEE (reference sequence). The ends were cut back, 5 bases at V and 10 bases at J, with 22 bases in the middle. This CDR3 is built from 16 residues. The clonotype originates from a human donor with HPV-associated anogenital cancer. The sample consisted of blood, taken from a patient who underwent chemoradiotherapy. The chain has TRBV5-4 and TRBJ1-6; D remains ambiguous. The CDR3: CASRPNMAQGRSPLHF. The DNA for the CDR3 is TGTGCCAGCAGACCAAACATGGCACAAGGGAGATCACCCCTCCACTTT.